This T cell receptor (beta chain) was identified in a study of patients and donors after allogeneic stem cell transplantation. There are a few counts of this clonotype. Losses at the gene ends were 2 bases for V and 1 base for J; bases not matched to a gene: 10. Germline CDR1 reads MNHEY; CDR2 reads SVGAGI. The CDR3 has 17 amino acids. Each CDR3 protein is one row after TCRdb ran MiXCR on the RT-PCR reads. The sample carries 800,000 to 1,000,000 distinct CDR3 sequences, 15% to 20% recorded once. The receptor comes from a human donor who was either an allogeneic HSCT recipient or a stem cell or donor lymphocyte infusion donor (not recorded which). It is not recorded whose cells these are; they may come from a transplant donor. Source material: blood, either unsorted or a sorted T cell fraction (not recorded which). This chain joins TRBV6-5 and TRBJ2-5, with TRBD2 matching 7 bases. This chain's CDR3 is CASSYAPGLDPQETQYF. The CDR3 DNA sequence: TGTGCCAGCAGTTACGCCCCCGGACTAGACCCCCAAGAGACCCAGTACTTC.